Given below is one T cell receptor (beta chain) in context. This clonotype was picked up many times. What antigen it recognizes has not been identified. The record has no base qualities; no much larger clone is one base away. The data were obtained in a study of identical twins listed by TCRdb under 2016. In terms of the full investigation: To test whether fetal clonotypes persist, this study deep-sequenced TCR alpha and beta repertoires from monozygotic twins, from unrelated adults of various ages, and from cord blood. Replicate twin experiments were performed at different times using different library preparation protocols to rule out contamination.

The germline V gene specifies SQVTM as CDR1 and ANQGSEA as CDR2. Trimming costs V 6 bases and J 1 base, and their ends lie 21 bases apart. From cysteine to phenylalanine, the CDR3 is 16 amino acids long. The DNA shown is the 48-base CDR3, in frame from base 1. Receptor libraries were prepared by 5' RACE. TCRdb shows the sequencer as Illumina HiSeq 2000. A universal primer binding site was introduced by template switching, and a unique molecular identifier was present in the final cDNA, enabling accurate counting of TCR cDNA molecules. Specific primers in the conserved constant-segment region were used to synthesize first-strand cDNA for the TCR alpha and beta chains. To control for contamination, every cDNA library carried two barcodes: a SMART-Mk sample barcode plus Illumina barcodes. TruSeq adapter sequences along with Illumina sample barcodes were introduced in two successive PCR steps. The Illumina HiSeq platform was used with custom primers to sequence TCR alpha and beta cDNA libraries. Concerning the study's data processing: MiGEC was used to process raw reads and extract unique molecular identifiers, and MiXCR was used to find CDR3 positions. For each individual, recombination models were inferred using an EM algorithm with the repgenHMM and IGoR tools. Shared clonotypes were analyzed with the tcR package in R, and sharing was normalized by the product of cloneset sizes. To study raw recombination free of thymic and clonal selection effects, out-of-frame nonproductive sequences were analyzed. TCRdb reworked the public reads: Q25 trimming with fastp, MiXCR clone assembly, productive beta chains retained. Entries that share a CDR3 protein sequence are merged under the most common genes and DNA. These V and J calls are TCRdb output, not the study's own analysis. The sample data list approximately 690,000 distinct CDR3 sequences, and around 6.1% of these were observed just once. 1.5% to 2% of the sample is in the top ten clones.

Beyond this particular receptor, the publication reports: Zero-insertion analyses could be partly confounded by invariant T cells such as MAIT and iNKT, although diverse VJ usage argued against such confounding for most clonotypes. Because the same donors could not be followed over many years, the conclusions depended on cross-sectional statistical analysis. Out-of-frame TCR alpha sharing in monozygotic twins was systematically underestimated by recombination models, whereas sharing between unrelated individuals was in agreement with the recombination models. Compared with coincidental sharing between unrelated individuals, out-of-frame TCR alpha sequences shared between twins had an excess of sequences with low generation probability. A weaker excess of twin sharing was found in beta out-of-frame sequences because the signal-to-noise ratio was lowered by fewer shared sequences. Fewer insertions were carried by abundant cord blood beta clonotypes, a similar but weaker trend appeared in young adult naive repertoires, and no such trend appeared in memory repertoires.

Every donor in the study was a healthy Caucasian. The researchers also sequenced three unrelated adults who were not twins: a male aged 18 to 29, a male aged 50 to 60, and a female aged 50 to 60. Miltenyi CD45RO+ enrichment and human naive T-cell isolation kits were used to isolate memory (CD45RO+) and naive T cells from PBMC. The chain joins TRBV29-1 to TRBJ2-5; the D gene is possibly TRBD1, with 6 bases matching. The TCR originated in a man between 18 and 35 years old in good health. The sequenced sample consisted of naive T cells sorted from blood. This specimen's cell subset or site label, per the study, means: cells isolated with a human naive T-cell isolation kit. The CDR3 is CSVRGYQTGFQETQYF. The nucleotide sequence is TGCAGCGTGAGGGGTTACCAAACAGGGTTCCAAGAGACCCAGTACTTC.